Listed below are T cell receptor beta chains from one sample, sequenced in a study of cytomegalovirus exposure and HLA in healthy donors. Libraries were prepared by immunoSEQ multiplex PCR; TCRdb keeps only in-frame clonotypes and omits some of them. The sample holds about 96,000 clones, around 74% seen once. Sequencing was performed on PBMCs. These receptors came from a female donor in good health and CMV-seropositive. Both conserved end residues are part of each CDR3. A D gene is named only where the DNA matches it firmly. A row's size may be missing; if present it is once, few, many or a size class.

TRBD1 TRBJ1-2 TRBV27 - TGTGCCAGCAGTGAGGGGACAGATATAACCTTC CASSEGTDITF
TRBD2 TRBJ2-7 TRBV28 - TGTGCCAGCAAACCTGGGACTAGCGGGAGGTTGTACGAGCAGTACTTC CASKPGTSGRLYEQYF
- TRBJ1-3 TRBV19 - TGTGCCAGTATTGAGGATCGAAACACCATATATTTT CASIEDRNTIYF
- TRBJ2-1 TRBV5-1 few TGCGCCAGCAGCCCACTTACCTACAATGAGCAGTTCTTC CASSPLTYNEQFF
- TRBJ2-1 TRBV6-1 - TGTGCCAGCAGTGAGTGGTCTAGTAGCCACAATGAGCAGTTCTTC CASSEWSSSHNEQFF
- TRBJ1-2 TRBV5-5 few TGTGCCAGCAGCTTGTACCCTCAAACCTTTCCTAATGGCTACACCTTC CASSLYPQTFPNGYTF
- TRBJ2-3 TRBV6-1 - TGTGCCAGCAGTGGCAACAGGGAAGATACGCAGTATTTT CASSGNREDTQYF
- TRBJ1-2 TRBV28 - TGTGCCAGCAGGTTTAGCCAGGGCCGGGGGGGCTACACCTTC CASRFSQGRGGYTF
- TRBJ1-5 TRBV6-4 - TGTGCCAGCAGTGATTTTGCCGGGGGACCCCAGCATTTT CASSDFAGGPQHF
- TRBJ2-1 TRBV5-1 - TGCGCCAGCAGCTTGGCTGGCGGGGCCTACAATGAGCAGTTCTTC CASSLAGGAYNEQFF
- TRBJ2-4 TRBV6-1 - TGTGCCAGCAGTGAACTGGGGCTAGCCAAAAACATTCAGTACTTC CASSELGLAKNIQYF
TRBD1 TRBJ1-3 TRBV14 - TGTGCCAGCAGCCGGACAGGCGCTTTCTCTGGAAACACCATATATTTT CASSRTGAFSGNTIYF
TRBD1 TRBJ2-2 TRBV7-2 - TGTGCCAGCAGCTTAGAACAGGGGACCGGGGAGCTGTTTTTT CASSLEQGTGELFF
- TRBJ1-2 TRBV6-4 - TGTGCCAGCAGTGACGCGGCCACGGATGGCTACACCTTC CASSDAATDGYTF
- TRBJ1-1 TRBV28 - TGTGCCAGCAGAACGCCGGGCCCCGCAACAGGGAACACTGAAGCTTTCTTT CASRTPGPATGNTEAFF
TRBD2 TRBJ2-1 TRBV4-3 - TGCGCCAGCAGCATAACTAGCGGAGTTTACAATGAGCAGTTCTTC CASSITSGVYNEQFF
TRBD1 TRBJ1-5 TRBV28 - TGTGCCAGCAGTTTCTCCACAGGGGCTAGTCAGCCCCAGCATTTT CASSFSTGASQPQHF
- TRBJ2-5 TRBV11-2 - TGTGCCAGCAGCCCCCCCGGTGGCGGGTGGGAGACCCAGTACTTC CASSPPGGGWETQYF
TRBD1 TRBJ1-2 TRBV6-5 - TGTGCCAGCAGTTACCAGGACAGGGACTATGGCTACACCTTC CASSYQDRDYGYTF